The 26 T cell receptor beta chains reported below all come from one sample, sequenced in a study of cytomegalovirus exposure and HLA in healthy donors. The PCR used 60 Vbeta and 13 Jbeta primers. Generated by immunoSEQ multiplex PCR, the TCRdb table keeps only in-frame clones and is missing some. This sample's table has approximately 110,000 clones. Sequencing was done on a sample of PBMCs. Source of these receptors: a man aged 18 to 30 in good health and CMV-seronegative.

The chain carries TRBV6-1 and TRBJ1-5; perhaps TRBD1 as D (5 bases). The V gene lost 6 bases and the J gene lost 4 bases, with 10 bases spanning the gap. Germline CDR1 and CDR2: MNHNS and SASEGT. The CDR3 consists of 13 residues. The DNA for the CDR3 is TGTGCCAGCAGGGGGGAGGGGAATCAGCCCCAGCATTTT. It encodes CASRGEGNQPQHF.

J is TRBJ1-1 and V is TRBV4-1; D remains ambiguous. Germline assignment: CDR1 MGHRA and CDR2 YSYEKL. The CDR3 is 14 residues long. The V end lost 7 bases, the J end lost 0 bases, and 12 bases lay between the germline ends. The CDR3 nucleotides are TGCGCCAGCACCCTCCAGAACCTGAACACTGAAGCTTTCTTT. Its protein is CASTLQNLNTEAFF.

This sequence joins TRBV7-8 and TRBJ2-2; TRBD1 matches at 10 bases. CDR3 length equals 17 residues. J lost 2 bases, V lost 1 base, and 4 bases had no gene match. Germline-derived CDR1 and CDR2 are SGHVS and FQNEAQ. Written as DNA, the CDR3 is TGTGCCAGCAGCTTAGATAGGGACAGGGGTAACACCGGGGAGCTGTTTTTT. The encoded protein is CASSLDRDRGNTGELFF. The full variable domain, its missing parts supplied by reference TRBV7-8 and TRBJ2-2, is GAGVSQSPRYKVAKRGQDVALRCDPISGHVSLFWYQQALGQGPEFLTYFQNEAQLDKSGLPSDRFFAERPEGSVSTLKIQRTQQEDSAVYLCASSLDRDRGNTGELFFGEGSRLTVL.

The chain links TRBV29-1 to TRBJ2-3; TRBD2 aligns across 7 bases. Trimming at V came to 4 bases and at J to 2 bases, leaving 3 bases not matched to a gene. Germline-derived CDR1 and CDR2 are SQVTM and ANQGSEA. The CDR3 length is 13 residues. Written as DNA, the CDR3 is TGCAGCGTTGGCGGGGGTACCACAGATACGCAGTATTTT. Amino acid sequence: CSVGGGTTDTQYF.

The V call is TRBV11-2, the J call TRBJ2-7, with 8 bases aligning to TRBD2. This CDR3 is 16 amino acids long. Germline CDR1 is SGHAT and CDR2 is FQNNGV. Trimming took 5 bases from V and 2 from J; bases not matched to a gene: 11. CDR3 in amino acids: CASSRRASGLTYEQYF. CDR3 coding DNA: TGTGCCAGCAGCCGGCGCGCTAGCGGGCTTACCTACGAGCAGTACTTC.

V usage is TRBV30 and J usage is TRBJ1-2, with D tentatively TRBD1 (5 bases). The CDR3 is 12 amino acids. Germline V gene sequence: CDR1 GTSNPN, CDR2 SVGIG (reference sequence). V dropped 2 bases and J dropped 6 bases, with 10 bases sitting between them. CDR3 sequence reads: CAWSLGGDGYTF. The CDR3 DNA is TGTGCCTGGAGTCTGGGAGGGGATGGCTACACCTTC.

This rearrangement joins TRBV4-2 to TRBJ2-3; 8 bases are shared with TRBD2. The CDR3 runs to 17 residues. Germline V gene lookup returns CDR1 LGHNA and CDR2 YNFKEQ. V shed 4 bases, J shed 1 base, and the junction held 10 bases outside the gene matches. CDR3 DNA sequence: TGTGCCAGCAGCCCGCTTACTAGCGGCACCCGCACAGATACGCAGTATTTT. This translates into CASSPLTSGTRTDTQYF.

This chain uses TRBV10-1 with TRBJ2-7, with 11 bases identical to TRBD1. V shed 6 bases, J shed 3 bases, and the junction held 4 bases outside the gene matches. Germline CDR1 and CDR2: WNHNN and SYGVQD (reference sequence). The length of the CDR3 is 14 residues. CDR3 coding DNA: TGCGCCAGCAGCTCCGGGACAGGGGGCTACGAGCAGTACTTC. Protein product: CASSSGTGGYEQYF.

The rearrangement uses TRBV5-1 and TRBJ2-2; 13 bases fit TRBD2. V gave up 7 bases and J gave up 0 bases; unmatched junction bases: 3. Germline CDR1 SGHRS, CDR2 YFSETQ. There are 16 residues in the CDR3. CDR3 DNA: TGCGCCAGCGGGACTAGCGGGACATCGAACACCGGGGAGCTGTTTTTT. Protein sequence: CASGTSGTSNTGELFF.

The rearrangement joins TRBV10-3 to TRBJ2-3; TRBD2 matches at 14 bases. The germline CDR1 and CDR2 sequences are ENHRY and SYGVKD. This CDR3 has 18 amino acids. The V gene end was trimmed by 4 bases and the J gene end by 3 bases; junction bases not matched to a gene: 9. CDR3 nucleotides: TGTGCCATCAGTGGTCGACTAGCGGGAGGGCCTAAAACAGATACGCAGTATTTT. It specifies CAISGRLAGGPKTDTQYF.

The chain links TRBV5-1 to TRBJ1-1; no reliable D call. Germline assignment: CDR1 SGHRS and CDR2 YFSETQ. V was cut by 2 bases and J by 2 bases, with 10 bases left in between. This CDR3 region has 14 residues. The CDR3 DNA is TGCGCCAGCAGCTTAAGGCGGAAAAACACTGAAGCTTTCTTT. It translates to CASSLRRKNTEAFF.

The chain employs TRBV30 and TRBJ1-3; D may be TRBD1 (5 bases). The germline V gene has CDR1 GTSNPN and CDR2 SVGIG (reference sequence). The CDR3 covers 13 residues. V was pared by 2 bases and J by 2 bases, with 7 bases between. The CDR3: CAWSRQTGNTIYF. CDR3 nucleotide sequence: TGTGCCTGGAGTCGACAGACTGGAAACACCATATATTTT. Variable domain in full (rest from reference TRBV30 and TRBJ1-3): SQTIHQWPATLVQPVGSPLSLECTVEGTSNPNLYWYRQAAGRGLQLLFYSVGIGQISSEVPQNLSASRPQDRQFILSSKKLLLSDSGFYLCAWSRQTGNTIYFGEGSWLTVV.

This rearrangement joins TRBV7-2 to TRBJ1-5, with a weak D call TRBD1 (6 bases). This CDR3 is built from 14 residues. The V and J ends lost 6 bases and 4 bases respectively, with 13 bases between them. The germline gives CDR1 SGHTA, CDR2 FQGNSA. Here the CDR3 DNA reads TGTGCCAGCAGGCACTCAGGGGCAAATCAGCCCCAGCATTTT. Translating gives CASRHSGANQPQHF.

The chain links TRBV2 to TRBJ1-3; D is ambiguous. V was trimmed by 8 bases and J by 2 bases, leaving 7 bases between them. Germline loops: CDR1 SNHLY, CDR2 FYNNEI. The CDR3 spans 12 residues. The CDR3, as DNA: TGTGCCAGCCCCACGGCTGGAAACACCATATATTTT. Translation gives CASPTAGNTIYF.

CDR3 DNA sequence: TGCAGCGGGGGACAGGGTACCGACAATGAGCAGTTCTTC. It is translated as CSGGQGTDNEQFF. The chain combines TRBV29-1 with TRBJ2-1; 9 bases are a match to TRBD1. This CDR3 has 13 amino acids. After removal of 7 bases from V and 5 bases from J, the junction contained 6 bases not matched to a gene. CDR1 and CDR2 from the germline V gene are SQVTM and ANQGSEA.

This chain joins TRBV18 and TRBJ2-2; 8 bases agree with TRBD2. Trimming at V came to 2 bases and at J to 5 bases, leaving 7 bases not matched to a gene. CDR1 and CDR2 from the germline V gene are KGHSH and LQKENI. The CDR3 covers 16 residues. DNA for the CDR3: TGTGCCAGCTCACCAAAAGCGGGAGAGAGGACCGGGGAGCTGTTTTTT. It encodes CASSPKAGERTGELFF.

The chain employs TRBV11-3 and TRBJ2-1, with 7 bases aligning to TRBD2. J gave up 10 bases and V 6 bases, and 21 bases lay outside the gene matches. Germline V lookup: CDR1 SGHNT, CDR2 YENEEA. CDR3 length equals 17 residues. The CDR3 nucleotides read TGTGCCAGCAGTCACCGACCGGGGCGGGAGTATCTCATAGAGCAGTTCTTC. It specifies CASSHRPGREYLIEQFF. The full variable domain, rest sourced from reference TRBV11-3 and TRBJ2-1, is EAGVVQSPRYKIIEKKQPVAFWCNPISGHNTLYWYLQNLGQGPELLIRYENEEAVDDSQLPKDRFSAERLKGVDSTLKIQPAELGDSAVYLCASSHRPGREYLIEQFFGPGTRLTVL.

This chain uses TRBV6-5 with TRBJ2-7, with 9 bases aligning to TRBD2. Germline CDR1 MNHEY, CDR2 SVGAGI. V gave up 6 bases and J gave up 2 bases; unmatched junction bases: 5. The CDR3 has 14 residues. The CDR3, as DNA: TGTGCCAGCAGCCGTAGCGGGAGTCCCTACGAGCAGTACTTC. It is translated as CASSRSGSPYEQYF.

The chain employs TRBV9 and TRBJ1-3; 10 nucleotides line up with TRBD1. This CDR3 is built from 16 residues. J lost 3 bases, V lost 6 bases, and 9 bases had no gene match. The V gene's germline CDR1 is SGDLS and CDR2 YYNGEE. The CDR3 DNA follows: TGTGCCAGCAACGCCGGGACAGGGGCCCTTGGAAACACCATATATTTT. Its translation is CASNAGTGALGNTIYF.

The chain couples TRBV30 to TRBJ2-7, with 10 bases matching TRBD2. With V trimmed by 0 bases and J by 11 bases, 13 bases remained unmatched. This CDR3 contains 15 residues. The V gene's germline CDR1 is GTSNPN and CDR2 SVGIG (reference sequence). CDR3 DNA sequence: TGTGCCTGGAGTGTACGGGAAGCTAGCGGGAGATTAAAGTACTTC. It translates to CAWSVREASGRLKYF.

The chain carries TRBV19 and TRBJ2-5; a possible D gene is TRBD2 (7 bases). CDR1 LNHDA and CDR2 SQIVND come from the germline V gene (reference sequence). Trimming took 1 base from V and 1 from J, leaving 13 bases between them. The CDR3 consists of 16 residues. The CDR3 nucleotides read TGTGCCAGTAGTATAGCGGGGGGCCTAACCCAAGAGACCCAGTACTTC. Protein product: CASSIAGGLTQETQYF. Based on the CDR3 plus reference TRBV19 and TRBJ2-5, the full variable domain is DGGITQSPKYLFRKEGQNVTLSCEQNLNHDAMYWYRQDPGQGLRLIYYSQIVNDFQKGDIAEGYSVSREKKESFPLTVTSAQKNPTAFYLCASSIAGGLTQETQYFGPGTRLLVL.

V and J are TRBV25-1 and TRBJ1-6; maybe TRBD1 (6 bases). Trimming pared 6 bases from V and 5 bases from J, leaving 14 bases between. Germline lookup yields CDR1 MGHDK and CDR2 SYGVNS. The CDR3 runs to 15 residues. DNA of the CDR3: TGTGCCAGCAGCCACCTGGGGGCCGATAATTCACCCCTCCACTTT. This sequence encodes CASSHLGADNSPLHF. The variable domain in full, completed from reference TRBV25-1 and TRBJ1-6, reads EADIYQTPRYLVIGTGKKITLECSQTMGHDKMYWYQQDPGMELHLIHYSYGVNSTEKGDLSSESTVSRIRTEHFPLTLESARPSHTSQYLCASSHLGADNSPLHFGNGTRLTVT.

The chain joins TRBV19 to TRBJ1-2; 12 bases match TRBD1. Per the germline V gene, CDR1 is LNHDA and CDR2 is SQIVND (reference sequence). The CDR3 has 18 residues. The V segment lost 8 bases and the J segment 3 bases; nucleotides outside the gene matches: 16. The CDR3 loop is CASHAILGTGGLDYGYTF. The CDR3 region has the DNA TGTGCCAGTCATGCTATTTTAGGGACAGGGGGCTTGGACTATGGCTACACCTTC.

The chain joins TRBV29-1 to TRBJ2-7; D not resolved. CDR3 size: 12 residues. V was trimmed by 4 bases and J by 0 bases, leaving 7 bases between them. In germline, CDR1 is SQVTM, CDR2 ANQGSEA. CDR3 loop: CSVVSSSYEQYF. In nucleotides, the CDR3 is TGCAGCGTTGTTTCTAGCTCCTACGAGCAGTACTTC.

V is TRBV6-5 and J is TRBJ1-5; a possible D gene is TRBD1 (5 bases). V lost 0 bases, J lost 7 bases, and 10 bases lay in between. This CDR3 spans 14 amino acids. The germline gives CDR1 MNHEY, CDR2 SVGAGI. Here the CDR3 DNA reads TGTGCCAGCAGTTACTCGGGCCAGGGACAGCCCCAGCATTTT. Its protein is CASSYSGQGQPQHF.

The gene calls are TRBV4-1 and TRBJ2-7, with 10 bases identical to TRBD2. CDR3 length: 17 amino acids. With V trimmed by 0 bases and J by 2 bases, 7 bases remained unmatched. CDR1 is MGHRA, CDR2 YSYEKL, per germline. CDR3 loop: CASSQEISGGLAYEQYF. The CDR3 coding sequence is TGCGCCAGCAGCCAAGAGATTAGCGGGGGGCTCGCCTACGAGCAGTACTTC.